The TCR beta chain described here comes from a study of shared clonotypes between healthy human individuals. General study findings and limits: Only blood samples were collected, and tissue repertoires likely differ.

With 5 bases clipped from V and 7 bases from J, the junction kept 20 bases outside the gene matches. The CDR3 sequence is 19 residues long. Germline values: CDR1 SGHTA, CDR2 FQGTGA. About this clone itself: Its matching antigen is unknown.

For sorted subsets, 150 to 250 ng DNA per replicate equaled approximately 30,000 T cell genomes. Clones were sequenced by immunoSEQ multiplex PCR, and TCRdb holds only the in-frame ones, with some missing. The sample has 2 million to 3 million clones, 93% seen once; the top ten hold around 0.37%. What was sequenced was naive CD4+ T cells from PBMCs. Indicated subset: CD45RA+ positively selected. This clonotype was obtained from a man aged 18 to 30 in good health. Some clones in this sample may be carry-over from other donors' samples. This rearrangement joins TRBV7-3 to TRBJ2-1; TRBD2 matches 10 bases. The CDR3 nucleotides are TGTGCCAGCAGCCCCTACGCCCCCGACTGGCTAGCGGGAGTAAATGAGCAGTTCTTC. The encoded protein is CASSPYAPDWLAGVNEQFF.